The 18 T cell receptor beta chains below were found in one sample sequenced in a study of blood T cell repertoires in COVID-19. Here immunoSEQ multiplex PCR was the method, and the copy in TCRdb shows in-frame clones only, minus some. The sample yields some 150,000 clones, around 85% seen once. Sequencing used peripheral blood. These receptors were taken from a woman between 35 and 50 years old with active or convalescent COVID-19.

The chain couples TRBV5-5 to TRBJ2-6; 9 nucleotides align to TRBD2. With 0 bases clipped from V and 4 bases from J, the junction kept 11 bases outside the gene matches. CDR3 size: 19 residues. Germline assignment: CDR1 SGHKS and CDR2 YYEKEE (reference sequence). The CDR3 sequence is CASSLEVGLAPSGANVLTF. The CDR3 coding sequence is TGTGCCAGCAGCTTGGAGGTGGGACTAGCCCCGTCCGGGGCCAACGTCCTGACTTTC.

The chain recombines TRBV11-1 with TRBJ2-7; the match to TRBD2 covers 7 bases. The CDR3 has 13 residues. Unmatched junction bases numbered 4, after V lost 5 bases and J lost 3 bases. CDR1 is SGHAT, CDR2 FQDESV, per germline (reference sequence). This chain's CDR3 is CASSSGTIYEQYF. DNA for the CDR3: TGTGCCAGCAGCAGCGGGACTATCTACGAGCAGTACTTC.

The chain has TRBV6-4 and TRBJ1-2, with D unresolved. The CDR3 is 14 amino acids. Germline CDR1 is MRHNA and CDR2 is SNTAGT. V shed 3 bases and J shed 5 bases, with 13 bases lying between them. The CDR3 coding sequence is TGTGCCAGCAGTGAGACACAAGGGAGATATGGCTACACCTTC. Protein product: CASSETQGRYGYTF.

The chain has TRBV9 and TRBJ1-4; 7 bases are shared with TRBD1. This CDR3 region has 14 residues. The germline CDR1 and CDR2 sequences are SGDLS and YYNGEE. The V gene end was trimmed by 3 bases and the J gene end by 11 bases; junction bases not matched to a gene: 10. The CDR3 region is CASSATGSYGKLFF. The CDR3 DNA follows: TGTGCCAGCAGCGCGACAGGGAGCTATGGGAAACTGTTTTTT.

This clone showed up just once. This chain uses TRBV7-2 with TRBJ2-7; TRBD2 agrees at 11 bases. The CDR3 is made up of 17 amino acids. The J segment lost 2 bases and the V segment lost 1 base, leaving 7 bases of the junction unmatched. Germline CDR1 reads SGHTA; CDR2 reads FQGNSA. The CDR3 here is CASSLDSGRGGAYEQYF. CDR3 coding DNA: TGTGCCAGCAGCTTAGATAGCGGGAGGGGGGGTGCCTACGAGCAGTACTTC.

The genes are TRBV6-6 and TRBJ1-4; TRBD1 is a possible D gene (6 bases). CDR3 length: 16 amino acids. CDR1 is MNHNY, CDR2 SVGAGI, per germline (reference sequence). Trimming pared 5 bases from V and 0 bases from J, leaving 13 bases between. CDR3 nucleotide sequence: TGTGCCAGCAGTAAGCGGACAGTCACAACTAATGAAAAACTGTTTTTT. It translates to CASSKRTVTTNEKLFF.

The CDR3: CASSQDPEAYNEQFF. The DNA for the CDR3 is TGCGCCAGCAGCCAAGACCCAGAGGCCTACAATGAGCAGTTCTTC. The rearrangement joins TRBV4-3 to TRBJ2-1, with D unresolved. The CDR3 runs 15 residues. The V end lost 0 bases, the J end lost 2 bases, and 8 bases lay between the germline ends. Germline CDR1 LGHNA, CDR2 YSLEER.

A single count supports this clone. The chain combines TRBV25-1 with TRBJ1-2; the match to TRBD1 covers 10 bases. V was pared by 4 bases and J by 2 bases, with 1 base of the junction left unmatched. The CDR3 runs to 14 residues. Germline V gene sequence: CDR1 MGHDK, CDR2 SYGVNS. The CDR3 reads CASSGTGGNYGYTF. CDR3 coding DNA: TGTGCCAGCAGTGGGACAGGGGGGAACTATGGCTACACCTTC.

The CDR3 DNA follows: TGTGCCAGTAGTTCCATCGGGGGTCTTTCCACAGATACGCAGTATTTT. It translates to CASSSIGGLSTDTQYF. The chain links TRBV19 to TRBJ2-3, with TRBD2 as a possible D gene (6 bases). Germline lookup yields CDR1 LNHDA and CDR2 SQIVND (reference sequence). CDR3 length: 16 residues. V was clipped by 5 bases and J by 2 bases, with 17 bases between them.

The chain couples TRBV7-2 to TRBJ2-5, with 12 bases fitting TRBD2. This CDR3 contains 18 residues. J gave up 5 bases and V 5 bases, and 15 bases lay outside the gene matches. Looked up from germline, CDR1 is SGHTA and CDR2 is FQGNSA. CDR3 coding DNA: TGTGCCAGCAGCCACGCCAACCTAGCGGGGGGGCGGGGGGAGACCCAGTACTTC. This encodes CASSHANLAGGRGETQYF. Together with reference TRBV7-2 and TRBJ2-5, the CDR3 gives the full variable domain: GAGVSQSPSNKVTEKGKDVELRCDPISGHTALYWYRQSLGQGLEFLIYFQGNSAPDKSGLPSDRFSAERTGGSVSTLTIQRTQQEDSAVYLCASSHANLAGGRGETQYFGPGTRLLVL.

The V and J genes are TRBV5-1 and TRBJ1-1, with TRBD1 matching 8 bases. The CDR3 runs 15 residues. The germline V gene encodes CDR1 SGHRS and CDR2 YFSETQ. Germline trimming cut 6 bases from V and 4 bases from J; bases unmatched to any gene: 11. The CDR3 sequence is CASIGTTGVGTEAFF. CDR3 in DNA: TGCGCCAGCATCGGGACGACAGGGGTCGGCACTGAAGCTTTCTTT.

The CDR3 DNA reads TGCGCCAGCAGCCAAGAGAGGGCTAGCCCCGGGGAGCTGTTTTTT. Translating gives CASSQERASPGELFF. J is TRBJ2-2 and V is TRBV4-1, with a possible D match to TRBD2 (5 bases). Looked up from germline, CDR1 is MGHRA and CDR2 is YSYEKL. This CDR3 has 15 residues. V was shortened by 0 bases and J by 6 bases, with 11 bases between the two germline ends.

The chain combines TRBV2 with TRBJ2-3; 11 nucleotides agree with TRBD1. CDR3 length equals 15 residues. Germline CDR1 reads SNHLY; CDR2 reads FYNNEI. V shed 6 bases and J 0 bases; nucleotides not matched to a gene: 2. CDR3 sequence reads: CASRGQGGSTDTQYF. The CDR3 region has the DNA TGTGCCAGCAGGGGACAGGGGGGTAGCACAGATACGCAGTATTTT.

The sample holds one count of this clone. CDR3 in DNA: TGTGCCAGCAGTTACGCTCGACAGGAAACCCCTGAAGCTTTCTTT. It codes for CASSYARQETPEAFF. The rearrangement uses TRBV6-6 and TRBJ1-1, with D possibly TRBD1 on 6 matching bases. The CDR3 runs 15 residues. Trimming cost V 2 bases and J 6 bases, with 16 bases left between them. Germline-derived CDR1 and CDR2 are MNHNY and SVGAGI (reference sequence).

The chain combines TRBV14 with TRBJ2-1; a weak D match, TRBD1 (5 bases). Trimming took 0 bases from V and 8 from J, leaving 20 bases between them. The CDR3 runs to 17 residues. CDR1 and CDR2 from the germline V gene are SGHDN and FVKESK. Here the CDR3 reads CASSQDLLGRLGDEQFF. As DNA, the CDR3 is TGTGCCAGCAGCCAAGATCTTCTGGGGCGCTTAGGCGATGAGCAGTTCTTC.

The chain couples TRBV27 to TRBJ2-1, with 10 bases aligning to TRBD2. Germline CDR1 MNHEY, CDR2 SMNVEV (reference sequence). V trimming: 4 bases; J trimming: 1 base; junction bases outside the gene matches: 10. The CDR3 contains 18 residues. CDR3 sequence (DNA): TGTGCCAGCAGTTACCCCTTTAGCGGGGGGCCATCCTACAATGAGCAGTTCTTC. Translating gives CASSYPFSGGPSYNEQFF.

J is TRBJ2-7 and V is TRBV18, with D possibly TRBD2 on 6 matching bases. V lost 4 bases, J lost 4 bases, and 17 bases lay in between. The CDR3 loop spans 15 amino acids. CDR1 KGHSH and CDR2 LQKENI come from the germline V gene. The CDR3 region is CASSLRAGGLYEQYF. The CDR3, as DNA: TGTGCCAGCTCACTCAGAGCGGGTGGATTGTACGAGCAGTACTTC.

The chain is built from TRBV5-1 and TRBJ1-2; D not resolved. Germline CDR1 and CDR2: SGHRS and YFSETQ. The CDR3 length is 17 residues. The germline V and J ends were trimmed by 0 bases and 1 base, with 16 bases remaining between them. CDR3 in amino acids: CASSLEPERPNNYGYTF. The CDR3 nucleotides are TGCGCCAGCAGCTTGGAGCCAGAGCGGCCTAATAACTATGGCTACACCTTC.